These T cell receptor beta chains were read from a single sample in a study of shared clonotypes between healthy human individuals. TCRdb's table, derived via immunoSEQ multiplex PCR, lists solely in-frame clones and lacks some. The data hold more than 1,200,000 clones, with approximately 98.5% observed a single time. Input material: naive CD4+ T cells sorted from blood. These receptors all come from a man between 25 and 39 years old in good health. Each CDR3 is given with its conserved first and last residue. D genes are given only for firm matches. Clone size, where shown, is once, few, many, or a class for clones that have expanded.

CDR3 protein	CDR3 DNA	V gene	J gene	D gene	clone size
CASSVDGTPGSGYTF	TGCGCCAGCAGTGTCGACGGGACTCCTGGTTCGGGCTACACCTTC	TRBV10-2	TRBJ1-2	-	-
CATSRDRGDQYF	TGTGCCACCAGCAGAGATCGGGGAGACCAGTACTTC	TRBV15	TRBJ2-5	-	-
CASSLPVDRIANTGELFF	TGCGCCAGCAGCTTGCCGGTGGACAGGATCGCGAACACCGGGGAGCTGTTTTTT	TRBV5-1	TRBJ2-2	TRBD1	-
CASSFGLKQETQYF	TGTGCCAGCAGCTTCGGACTAAAACAAGAGACCCAGTACTTC	TRBV5-4	TRBJ2-5	-	-
CASSLASAKPGAYEQYF	TGTGCCAGCAGCTTAGCGTCTGCAAAGCCTGGGGCCTACGAGCAGTACTTC	TRBV7-9	TRBJ2-7	-	-
CASSYSRSEEKLFF	TGTGCCAGCAGTTACTCGAGAAGCGAGGAAAAACTGTTTTTT	TRBV6-6	TRBJ1-4	-	once
CAIRGTESYEQYF	TGTGCCATCAGAGGGACAGAGTCCTACGAGCAGTACTTC	TRBV10-3	TRBJ2-7	TRBD1	-
CATTAQDRGTAGELFF	TGTGCCACAACCGCCCAGGACAGGGGAACCGCCGGGGAGCTGTTTTTT	TRBV10-3	TRBJ2-2	TRBD1	once
CASSLGQNYGYTF	TGTGCCAGCAGCTTGGGACAGAACTATGGCTACACCTTC	TRBV7-2	TRBJ1-2	TRBD1	once
CASSLTGGRTGELFF	TGTGCCAGCAGCCTCACAGGGGGAAGGACCGGGGAGCTGTTTTTT	TRBV7-2	TRBJ2-2	TRBD1	-
CASGGTSGSWDTQYF	TGTGCCAGCGGGGGGACTAGCGGGAGTTGGGATACGCAGTATTTT	TRBV2	TRBJ2-3	TRBD2	-
CSVTLLTANTEAFF	TGCAGCGTCACCCTACTGACAGCGAACACTGAAGCTTTCTTT	TRBV29-1	TRBJ1-1	-	-
CASSLSGLTGGQYF	TGTGCCAGCAGTTTATCCGGTCTAACCGGGGGGCAGTACTTC	TRBV28	TRBJ2-7	-	-
CAISERGTSGSVSYNEQFF	TGTGCCATCTCAGAACGAGGGACTAGCGGGAGTGTTTCCTACAATGAGCAGTTCTTC	TRBV10-3	TRBJ2-1	TRBD2	-
CASSYSNFASSYEQYF	TGTGCCAGCAGTTACTCGAACTTCGCTAGCTCCTACGAGCAGTACTTC	TRBV6-5	TRBJ2-7	-	-
CASRVSGLAENNEQFF	TGTGCCAGCAGGGTATCGGGACTAGCGGAAAACAATGAGCAGTTCTTC	TRBV6-6	TRBJ2-1	TRBD2	once
CASGEKGRHYGYTF	TGTGCCAGCGGTGAAAAGGGAAGACATTATGGCTACACCTTC	TRBV28	TRBJ1-2	-	-
CASWSGVRPNTGELFF	TGTGCCAGCTGGAGTGGGGTGCGTCCTAACACCGGGGAGCTGTTTTTT	TRBV2	TRBJ2-2	-	-
CASSSGLAGSSYNEQFF	TGTGCCAGCAGCTCGGGACTAGCGGGAAGCTCCTACAATGAGCAGTTCTTC	TRBV7-9	TRBJ2-1	TRBD2	-
CASSLLQVAGNNEQFF	TGTGCCAGCAGTTTACTCCAGGTAGCGGGGAACAATGAGCAGTTCTTC	TRBV27	TRBJ2-1	TRBD2	-
CASSPAGLAAPLQFF	TGTGCCAGCTCACCAGCGGGACTAGCGGCCCCCTTACAGTTCTTC	TRBV18	TRBJ2-1	TRBD2	-
CASSLVSDTQYF	TGCGCCAGCAGCTTGGTATCAGATACGCAGTATTTT	TRBV5-1	TRBJ2-3	-	-
CASSYRSPYEQYF	TGTGCCAGCAGTTACCGGAGCCCCTACGAGCAGTACTTC	TRBV6-6	TRBJ2-7	-	-
CASSQGLAGVRSYEQYF	TGCGCCAGCAGCCAAGGACTAGCGGGAGTCCGCTCCTACGAGCAGTACTTC	TRBV5-1	TRBJ2-7	TRBD2	-
CASSLVPAGGRYEQYF	TGTGCCAGCAGCTTAGTACCCGCGGGGGGCCGATACGAGCAGTACTTC	TRBV7-8	TRBJ2-7	TRBD2	-
CASSQVHYEQFF	TGCGCCAGCAGCCAAGTGCATTATGAGCAGTTCTTC	TRBV4-3	TRBJ2-1	-	-